Listed below are T cell receptor beta chains from one sample, sequenced in a study of blood T cell repertoires in COVID-19. Profiling relied on immunoSEQ multiplex PCR, and the TCRdb table lists in-frame clones only, not all of them. The sample holds roughly 190,000 clones, around 83% seen once. The sample taken for sequencing was peripheral blood. These receptor sequences come from a woman between 35 and 50 years old with acute or convalescent COVID-19. Each CDR3 is given with its conserved first and last residue. Fields, in order: J gene, D gene, CDR3 length, V gene, CDR3 protein, CDR3 DNA. A D gene is named only where the DNA matches it firmly.

>TRBJ1-1|.|16|TRBV4-1
CASSHFPHEGSPEAFF
TGCGCCAGCAGCCATTTCCCCCATGAAGGTAGCCCTGAAGCTTTCTTT
>TRBJ1-5|.|14|TRBV3-1/TRBV3-2
CASSFQGSHQPQHF
TGTGCCAGCAGTTTCCAGGGGTCCCATCAGCCCCAGCATTTT
>TRBJ2-3|.|16|TRBV4-1
CASSTIGGSGGDTQYF
TGCGCCAGCAGCACCATAGGGGGCAGCGGGGGCGATACGCAGTATTTT
>TRBJ2-2|.|14|TRBV10-1
CASSGPGFAGELFF
TGCGCCAGCAGTGGACCCGGGTTTGCCGGGGAGCTGTTTTTT
>TRBJ2-7|.|12|TRBV6-5
CASGTGRAEQYF
TGTGCCAGCGGGACCGGGAGAGCCGAGCAGTACTTC
>TRBJ2-3|.|12|TRBV7-2
CASSFISDTQYF
TGTGCCAGCAGCTTTATCTCAGATACGCAGTATTTT
>TRBJ2-5|TRBD1|14|TRBV11-2
CASSIGTGVETQYF
TGTGCCAGCAGCATCGGGACAGGGGTTGAGACCCAGTACTTC
>TRBJ1-4|.|14|TRBV30
CAWGASWANEKLFF
TGTGCCTGGGGTGCCTCCTGGGCCAATGAAAAACTGTTTTTT
>TRBJ1-1|.|12|TRBV27
CASSSVWTEAFF
TGTGCCAGCAGTTCAGTCTGGACTGAAGCTTTCTTT
>TRBJ1-1|.|17|TRBV3-1/TRBV3-2
CASSQDLARETNTEAFF
TGTGCCAGCAGCCAAGATCTGGCGAGGGAAACAAACACTGAAGCTTTCTTT
>TRBJ1-1|.|15|TRBV27
CASNGSPRLNTEAFF
TGTGCCAGCAACGGCTCGCCTAGACTGAACACTGAAGCTTTCTTT
>TRBJ2-1|.|15|TRBV27
CASSLTMGLYNEQFF
TGTGCCAGCAGTTTGACTATGGGTTTGTACAATGAGCAGTTCTTC
>TRBJ2-7|TRBD1|14|TRBV5-1
CASSFLPGGYEQYF
TGCGCCAGCAGCTTTCTGCCAGGGGGATACGAGCAGTACTTC
>TRBJ1-2|TRBD1|15|TRBV15
CATSRTGTGPYGYTF
TGTGCCACCAGCAGAACCGGGACAGGGCCCTATGGCTACACCTTC